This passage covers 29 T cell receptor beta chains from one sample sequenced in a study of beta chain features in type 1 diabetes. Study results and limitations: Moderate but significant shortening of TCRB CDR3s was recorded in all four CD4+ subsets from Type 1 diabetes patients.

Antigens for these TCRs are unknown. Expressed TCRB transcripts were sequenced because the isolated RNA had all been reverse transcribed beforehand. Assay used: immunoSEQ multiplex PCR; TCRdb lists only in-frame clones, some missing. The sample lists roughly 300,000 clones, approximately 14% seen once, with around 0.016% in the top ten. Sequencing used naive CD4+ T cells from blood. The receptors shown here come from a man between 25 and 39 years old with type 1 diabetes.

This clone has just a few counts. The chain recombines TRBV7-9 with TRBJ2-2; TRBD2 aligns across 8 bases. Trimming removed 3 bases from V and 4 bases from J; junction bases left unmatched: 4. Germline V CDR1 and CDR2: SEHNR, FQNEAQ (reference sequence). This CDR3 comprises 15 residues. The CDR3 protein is CASSFVAGITGELFF. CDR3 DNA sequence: TGTGCCAGCAGCTTCGTAGCGGGAATCACCGGGGAGCTGTTTTTT. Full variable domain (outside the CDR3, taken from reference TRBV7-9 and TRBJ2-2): DTGVSQNPRHKITKRGQNVTFRCDPISEHNRLYWYRQTLGQGPEFLTYFQNEAQLEKSRLLSDRFSAERPKGSFSTLEIQRTEQGDSAMYLCASSFVAGITGELFFGEGSRLTVL.

Written as DNA, the CDR3 is TGTGCCAGCAGCCCCTCATCGGGGACAGATACGCAGTATTTT. This sequence encodes CASSPSSGTDTQYF. The chain recombines TRBV7-2 with TRBJ2-3; TRBD2 might be the D (5 bases). Germline V lookup: CDR1 SGHTA, CDR2 FQGNSA. The CDR3 sequence is 14 residues long. V was clipped by 5 bases and J by 3 bases, with 12 bases between them. Complete variable domain (other parts from reference TRBV7-2 and TRBJ2-3): GAGVSQSPSNKVTEKGKDVELRCDPISGHTALYWYRQSLGQGLEFLIYFQGNSAPDKSGLPSDRFSAERTGGSVSTLTIQRTQQEDSAVYLCASSPSSGTDTQYFGPGTRLTVL.

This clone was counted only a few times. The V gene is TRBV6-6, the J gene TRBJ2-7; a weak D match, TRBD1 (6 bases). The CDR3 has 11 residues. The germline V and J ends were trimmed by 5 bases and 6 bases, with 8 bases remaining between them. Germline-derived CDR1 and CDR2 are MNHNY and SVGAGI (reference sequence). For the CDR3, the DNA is TGTGCCAGCAGTATACAGGGCGAGCAGTACTTC. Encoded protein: CASSIQGEQYF.

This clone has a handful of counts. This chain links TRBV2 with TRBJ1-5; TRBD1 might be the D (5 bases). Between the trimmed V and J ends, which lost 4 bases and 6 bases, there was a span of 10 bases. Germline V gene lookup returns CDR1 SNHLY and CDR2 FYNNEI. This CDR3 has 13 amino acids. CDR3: CASSGEQVQPQHF. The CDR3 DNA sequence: TGTGCCAGCAGTGGGGAACAGGTTCAGCCCCAGCATTTT.

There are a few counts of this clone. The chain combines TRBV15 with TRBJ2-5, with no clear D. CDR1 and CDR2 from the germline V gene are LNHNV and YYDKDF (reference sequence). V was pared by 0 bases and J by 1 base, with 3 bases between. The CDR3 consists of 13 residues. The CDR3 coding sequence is TGTGCCACCAGCAGAGAACTCCAAGAGACCCAGTACTTC. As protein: CATSRELQETQYF.

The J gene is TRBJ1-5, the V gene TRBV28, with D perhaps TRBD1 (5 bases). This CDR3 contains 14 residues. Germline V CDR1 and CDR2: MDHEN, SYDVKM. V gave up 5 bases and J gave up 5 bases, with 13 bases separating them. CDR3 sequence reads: CASSPRQIHQPQHF. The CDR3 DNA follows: TGTGCCAGCAGTCCACGACAGATTCATCAGCCCCAGCATTTT.

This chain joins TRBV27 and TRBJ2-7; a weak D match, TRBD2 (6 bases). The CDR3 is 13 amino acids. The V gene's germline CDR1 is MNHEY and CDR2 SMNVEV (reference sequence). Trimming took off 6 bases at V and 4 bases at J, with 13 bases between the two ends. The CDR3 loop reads CASRVGSGYEQYF. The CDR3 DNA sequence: TGTGCCAGCAGGGTCGGGAGCGGGTACGAGCAGTACTTC.

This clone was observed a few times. CDR3 nucleotides: TGTGCCAGCAGCTTAACAAGTGCGCGGGGATCTTCCGGGGCCAACGTCCTGACTTTC. It is translated as CASSLTSARGSSGANVLTF. This chain connects TRBV7-3 to TRBJ2-6, with a possible D match to TRBD2 (6 bases). V was pared by 0 bases and J by 4 bases, with 19 bases between. The CDR3 sequence is 19 residues long. Germline V gives CDR1 SGHTA, CDR2 FQGTGA.

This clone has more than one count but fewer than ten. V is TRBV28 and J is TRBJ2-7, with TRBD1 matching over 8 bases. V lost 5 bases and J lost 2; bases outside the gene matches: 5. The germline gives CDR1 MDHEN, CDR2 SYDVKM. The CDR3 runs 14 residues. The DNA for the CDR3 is TGTGCCAGCAGTGCCCGGACAGGGCCCTACGAGCAGTACTTC. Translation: CASSARTGPYEQYF.

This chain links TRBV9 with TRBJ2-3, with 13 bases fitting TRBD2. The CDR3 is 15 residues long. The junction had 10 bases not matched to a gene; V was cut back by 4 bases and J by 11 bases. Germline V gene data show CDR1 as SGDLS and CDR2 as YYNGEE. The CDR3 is CASSLSGTSGTWQYF. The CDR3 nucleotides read TGTGCCAGCAGCCTGTCCGGGACTAGCGGGACCTGGCAGTATTTT.

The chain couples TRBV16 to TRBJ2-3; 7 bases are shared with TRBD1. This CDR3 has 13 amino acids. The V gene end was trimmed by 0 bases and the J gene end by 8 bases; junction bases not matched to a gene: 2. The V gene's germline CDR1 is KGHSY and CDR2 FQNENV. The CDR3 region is CASSQSNRGTQYF. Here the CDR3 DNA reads TGTGCCAGCAGCCAATCGAACAGGGGTACGCAGTATTTT.

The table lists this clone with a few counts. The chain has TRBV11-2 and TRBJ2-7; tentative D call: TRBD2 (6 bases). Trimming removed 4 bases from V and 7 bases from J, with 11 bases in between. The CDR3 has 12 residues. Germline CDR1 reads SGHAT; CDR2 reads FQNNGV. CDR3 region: CASSSSGWEQYF. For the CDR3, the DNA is TGTGCCAGCAGCTCCAGCGGGTGGGAGCAGTACTTC. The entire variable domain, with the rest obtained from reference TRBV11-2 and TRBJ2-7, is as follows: EAGVAQSPRYKIIEKRQSVAFWCNPISGHATLYWYQQILGQGPKLLIQFQNNGVVDDSQLPKDRFSAERLKGVDSTLKIQPAKLEDSAVYLCASSSSGWEQYFGPGTRLTVT.

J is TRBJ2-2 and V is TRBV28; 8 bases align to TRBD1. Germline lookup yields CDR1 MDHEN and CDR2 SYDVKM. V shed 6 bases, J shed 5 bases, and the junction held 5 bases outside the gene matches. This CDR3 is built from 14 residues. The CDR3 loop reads CASSLRQGTGELFF. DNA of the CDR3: TGTGCCAGCAGCCTTAGACAGGGGACCGGGGAGCTGTTTTTT. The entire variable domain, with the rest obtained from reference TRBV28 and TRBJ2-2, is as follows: DVKVTQSSRYLVKRTGEKVFLECVQDMDHENMFWYRQDPGLGLRLIYFSYDVKMKEKGDIPEGYSVSREKKERFSLILESASTNQTSMYLCASSLRQGTGELFFGEGSRLTVL.

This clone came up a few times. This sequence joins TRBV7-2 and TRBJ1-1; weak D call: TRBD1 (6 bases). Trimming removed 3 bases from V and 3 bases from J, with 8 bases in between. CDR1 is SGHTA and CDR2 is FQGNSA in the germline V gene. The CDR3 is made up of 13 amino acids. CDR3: CASSLTGYTEAFF. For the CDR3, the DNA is TGTGCCAGCAGCTTGACAGGATACACTGAAGCTTTCTTT.

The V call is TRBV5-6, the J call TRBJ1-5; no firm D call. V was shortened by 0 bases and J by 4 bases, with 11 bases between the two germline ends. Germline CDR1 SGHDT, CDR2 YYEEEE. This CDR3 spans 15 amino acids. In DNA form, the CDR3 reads TGTGCCAGCAGCTTGGCAGGTAGGCCGAATCAGCCCCAGCATTTT. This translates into CASSLAGRPNQPQHF.

The CDR3 DNA sequence: TGTGCCAGCAGCTTAGCTGGACGGGGGGGGATTGAGAACCAAGAGACCCAGTACTTC. Its protein is CASSLAGRGGIENQETQYF. This rearrangement joins TRBV7-9 to TRBJ2-5; 8 bases line up with TRBD2. The length of the CDR3 is 19 residues. The V segment lost 0 bases and the J segment 0 bases; nucleotides outside the gene matches: 12. Germline V gene sequence: CDR1 SEHNR, CDR2 FQNEAQ (reference sequence).

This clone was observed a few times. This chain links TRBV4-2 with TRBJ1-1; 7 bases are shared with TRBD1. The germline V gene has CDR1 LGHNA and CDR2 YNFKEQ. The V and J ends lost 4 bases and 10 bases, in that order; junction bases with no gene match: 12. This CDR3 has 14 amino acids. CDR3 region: CASSPVGQPLVAFF. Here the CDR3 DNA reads TGTGCCAGCAGCCCGGTGGGACAGCCCCTTGTAGCTTTCTTT.

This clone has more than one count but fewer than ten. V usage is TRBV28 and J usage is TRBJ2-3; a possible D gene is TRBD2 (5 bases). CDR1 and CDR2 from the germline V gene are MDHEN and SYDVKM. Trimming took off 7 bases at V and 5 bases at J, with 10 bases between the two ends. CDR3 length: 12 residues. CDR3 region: CASTIGRDTQYF. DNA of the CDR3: TGTGCCAGCACCATAGGGAGAGATACGCAGTATTTT.

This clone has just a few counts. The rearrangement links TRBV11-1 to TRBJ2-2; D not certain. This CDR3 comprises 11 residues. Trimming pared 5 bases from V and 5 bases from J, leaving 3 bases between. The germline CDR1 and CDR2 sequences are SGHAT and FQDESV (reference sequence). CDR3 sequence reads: CASSLTGELFF. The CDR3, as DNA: TGTGCCAGCAGCCTTACCGGGGAGCTGTTTTTT.

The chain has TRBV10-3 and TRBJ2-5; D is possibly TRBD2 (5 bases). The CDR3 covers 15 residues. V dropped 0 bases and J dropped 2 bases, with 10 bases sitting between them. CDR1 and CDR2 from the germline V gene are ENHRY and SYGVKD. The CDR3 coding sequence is TGTGCCATCAGTGAGTCAGAGCGGTCGCAAGAGACCCAGTACTTC. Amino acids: CAISESERSQETQYF.

CDR3 sequence: CAWRSYSYNEQFF. The CDR3 nucleotides read TGTGCCTGGAGGTCTTACTCCTACAATGAGCAGTTCTTC. This chain uses TRBV30 with TRBJ2-1; D remains unclear. This CDR3 is built from 13 residues. Per germline, CDR1 GTSNPN and CDR2 SVGIG (reference sequence). With 3 bases removed from V and 0 bases from J, the gap between germline ends came to 6 bases.

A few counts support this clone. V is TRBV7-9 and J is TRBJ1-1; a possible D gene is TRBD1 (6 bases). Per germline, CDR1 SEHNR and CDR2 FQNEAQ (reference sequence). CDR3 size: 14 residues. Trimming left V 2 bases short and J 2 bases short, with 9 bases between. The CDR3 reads CASSLQGTNTEAFF. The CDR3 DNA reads TGTGCCAGCAGCTTACAGGGGACCAACACTGAAGCTTTCTTT.

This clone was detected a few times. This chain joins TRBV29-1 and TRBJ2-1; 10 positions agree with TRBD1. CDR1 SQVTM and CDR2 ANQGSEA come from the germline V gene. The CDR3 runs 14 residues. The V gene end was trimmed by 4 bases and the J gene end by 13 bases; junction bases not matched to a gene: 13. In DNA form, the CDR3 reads TGCAGCGTTGCCGACAGGGGGCTAAGAGACTTCCAGTTCTTC. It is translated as CSVADRGLRDFQFF.

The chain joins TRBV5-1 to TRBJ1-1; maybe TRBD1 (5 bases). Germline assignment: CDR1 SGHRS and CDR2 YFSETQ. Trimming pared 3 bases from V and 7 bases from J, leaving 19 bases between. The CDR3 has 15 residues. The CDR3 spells CASSSSRGRSGEAFF. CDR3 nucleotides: TGCGCCAGCAGCTCATCTCGGGGGAGAAGCGGTGAAGCTTTCTTT.

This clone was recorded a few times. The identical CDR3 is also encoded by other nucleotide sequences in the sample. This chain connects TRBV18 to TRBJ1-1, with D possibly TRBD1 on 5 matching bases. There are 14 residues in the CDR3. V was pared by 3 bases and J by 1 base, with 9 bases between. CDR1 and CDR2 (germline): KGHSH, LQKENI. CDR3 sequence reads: CASSPSRGNTEAFF. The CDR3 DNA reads TGTGCCAGCTCACCGTCAAGGGGGAACACTGAAGCTTTCTTT.

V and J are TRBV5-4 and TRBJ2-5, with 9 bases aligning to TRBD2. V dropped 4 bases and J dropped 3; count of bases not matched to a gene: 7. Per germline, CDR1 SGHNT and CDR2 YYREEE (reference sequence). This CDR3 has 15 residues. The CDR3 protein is CASSERLADKETQYF. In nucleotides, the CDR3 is TGTGCCAGCAGCGAAAGACTAGCGGATAAAGAGACCCAGTACTTC.

The CDR3 here is CASSLTGNTEAFF. The CDR3 DNA sequence: TGTGCCAGCAGCTTAACAGGGAACACTGAAGCTTTCTTT. The chain has TRBV7-8 and TRBJ1-1; tentative D call: TRBD1 (5 bases). Germline CDR1 is SGHVS and CDR2 is FQNEAQ. The V and J ends lost 2 bases and 1 base respectively, with 5 bases between them. The CDR3 contains 13 residues.

CDR3 nucleotides: TGCGCCAGCAGCCAATCCCCGGGACAGGGTGCTCAGCCCCAGCATTTT. Translated: CASSQSPGQGAQPQHF. The rearrangement joins TRBV4-1 to TRBJ1-5; 9 bases line up with TRBD1. Trimming took 2 bases from V and 6 from J; bases not matched to a gene: 8. The germline gives CDR1 MGHRA, CDR2 YSYEKL. This CDR3 contains 16 residues.

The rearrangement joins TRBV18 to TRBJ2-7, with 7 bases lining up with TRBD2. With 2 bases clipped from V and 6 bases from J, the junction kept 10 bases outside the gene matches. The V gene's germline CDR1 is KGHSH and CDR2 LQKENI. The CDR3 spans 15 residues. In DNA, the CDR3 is TGTGCCAGCTCACCATCTTCTCAGCGGGGCGCCGAGCAGTACTTC. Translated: CASSPSSQRGAEQYF.